The entry below describes one TCR beta chain. Antigen unknown. The CDR3 sequence is 16 residues long. Trimming pared 3 bases from V and 2 bases from J, leaving 13 bases between. Germline V gives CDR1 LNHNV, CDR2 YYDKDF (reference sequence). 13 Jbeta primers and 60 Vbeta primers were used for the PCR. This table comes from immunoSEQ multiplex PCR, and its TCRdb copy is limited to in-frame clones, with some not included. The table records about 150,000 clones, 85% of them present only once. This specimen comes from a study of cytomegalovirus exposure and HLA in healthy donors. Study-wide results and caveats: In presence/absence analyses, roughly uniform sequencing depth across donors was assumed.

The clonotype comes from a man aged 25 to 45 in good health and CMV-seropositive. Sequenced material: PBMCs. The gene calls are TRBV15 and TRBJ2-2; a weak D match, TRBD2 (5 bases). DNA for the CDR3: TGTGCCACCAGCAGGGACTCTGGGGTCAACACCGGGGAGCTGTTTTTT. Translated, it gives CATSRDSGVNTGELFF.